The 26 T cell receptor beta chains presented below share a single source sample, sequenced in a study of identical twins. TCRdb re-analysed the 5' RACE reads in MiXCR, keeping a single row per CDR3 protein. The sample has 600,000 to 800,000 distinct CDR3 sequences, 20% to 25% seen once. This sample also appeared in a second study, on T cells expressing NK-cell markers.

Sequencing input: PBMCs. The receptors were gathered from a woman aged 18-35 years in good health.

J is TRBJ2-3 and V is TRBV29-1; 7 bases map to TRBD2. This CDR3 contains 13 residues. V was clipped by 7 bases and J by 1 base; unmatched bases: 5. Germline V gene sequence: CDR1 SQVTM, CDR2 ANQGSEA. Written as DNA, the CDR3 is TGCAGCGGTAGCGGGTTAGGCACAGATACGCAGTATTTT. This sequence encodes CSGSGLGTDTQYF.

The chain uses TRBV14 and TRBJ2-5; D is possibly TRBD1 (5 bases). Germline CDR1 and CDR2: SGHDN and FVKESK. This CDR3 region has 13 residues. Between the trimmed V and J ends, which lost 4 bases and 1 base, there was a span of 7 bases. The CDR3 region is CASSRQFQETQYF. CDR3 sequence (DNA): TGTGCCAGCAGCCGACAGTTCCAAGAGACCCAGTACTTC.

This clonotype was recorded a few times. This rearrangement joins TRBV20-1 to TRBJ1-2; D may be TRBD1 (5 bases). Germline V gene lookup returns CDR1 DFQATT and CDR2 SNEGSKA (reference sequence). This CDR3 is 15 amino acids long. V gave up 6 bases and J gave up 2 bases, with 19 bases separating them. CDR3 bases: TGCAGTGCGAATGAGCAGGGCCGATTCAACTATGGCTACACCTTC. Its protein product is CSANEQGRFNYGYTF.

V is TRBV19 and J is TRBJ1-1; D not resolved. V dropped 3 bases and J dropped 0 bases, with 14 bases sitting between them. The CDR3 is 16 residues long. CDR1 is LNHDA and CDR2 is SQIVND in the germline V gene (reference sequence). CDR3 loop: CASSIEPQSLNTEAFF. For the CDR3, the DNA is TGTGCCAGTAGTATTGAGCCCCAGAGTCTGAACACTGAAGCTTTCTTT.

This clonotype was observed a handful of times. The chain employs TRBV7-9 and TRBJ2-3; D unresolved. V was shortened by 4 bases and J by 2 bases, with 7 bases between the two germline ends. The CDR3 is made up of 13 amino acids. Germline CDR1 reads SEHNR; CDR2 reads FQNEAQ (reference sequence). This CDR3 reads CASSSWDTDTQYF. The CDR3 DNA follows: TGTGCCAGCAGCTCTTGGGACACAGATACGCAGTATTTT.

This clonotype was counted between two and nine times. The chain couples TRBV6-1 to TRBJ2-3, with 12 positions matching TRBD2. V lost 5 bases, J lost 2 bases, and 5 bases stayed unmatched. CDR1 and CDR2 from the germline V gene are MNHNS and SASEGT. CDR3 length: 16 amino acids. CDR3 loop: CASSPRLAGATDTQYF. The CDR3, as DNA: TGTGCCAGCAGTCCTAGACTAGCGGGGGCCACAGATACGCAGTATTTT.

This clonotype has a handful of counts. The rearrangement joins TRBV15 to TRBJ2-2; D is perhaps TRBD1 (5 bases). The CDR3 covers 19 residues. The V end was cut by 2 bases, the J end by 0 bases, with 19 bases between. The germline V gene encodes CDR1 LNHNV and CDR2 YYDKDF (reference sequence). As DNA, the CDR3 is TGTGCCACCAGCAGACTTCACAGGTTTCAGGACGCGAACACCGGGGAGCTGTTTTTT. This codes for CATSRLHRFQDANTGELFF.

The chain employs TRBV20-1 and TRBJ2-5; 10 bases are shared with TRBD2. V gave up 5 bases and J gave up 2 bases; unmatched junction bases: 5. Germline CDR1 reads DFQATT; CDR2 reads SNEGSKA (reference sequence). The CDR3 runs 14 residues. The CDR3 DNA sequence: TGCAGTGCTCCGACTAGCGGGTTTCAAGAGACCCAGTACTTC. Protein: CSAPTSGFQETQYF.

V is TRBV10-3 and J is TRBJ2-3; 7 nucleotides align to TRBD1. Germline V CDR1 and CDR2: ENHRY, SYGVKD. V shed 3 bases, J shed 3 bases, and the junction held 3 bases outside the gene matches. The CDR3 sequence is 14 residues long. The CDR3 loop is CAISDRQGTDTQYF. The CDR3 DNA reads TGTGCCATCAGTGATCGACAGGGTACAGATACGCAGTATTTT.

The chain couples TRBV2 to TRBJ2-7, with D possibly being TRBD1 (6 bases). There are 14 residues in the CDR3. V lost 1 base and J lost 6, with 13 bases in between. Germline assignment: CDR1 SNHLY and CDR2 FYNNEI. Here the CDR3 DNA reads TGTGCCAGCAGTGAAGACCATACAGGGATCGAGCAGTACTTC. Encoded protein: CASSEDHTGIEQYF.

This clonotype was detected a few times. The chain links TRBV6-5 to TRBJ2-6; the D is unclear. Trimming shortened V by 0 bases and J by 0 bases, and 12 bases separated the two germline ends. Germline V lookup: CDR1 MNHEY, CDR2 SVGAGI. CDR3 size: 18 residues. The CDR3 loop is CASSYSIRRLSGANVLTF. In DNA form, the CDR3 reads TGTGCCAGCAGTTACTCGATCCGTAGACTCTCTGGGGCCAACGTCCTGACTTTC.

This clonotype showed up just a few times. In DNA form, the CDR3 reads TGCAGTGCTAGAGCCGGGACAGGGGGCTCCAAAGAGACCCAGTACTTC. This gives the protein CSARAGTGGSKETQYF. This chain connects TRBV20-1 to TRBJ2-5; 12 nucleotides line up with TRBD1. V shed 1 base and J 3 bases; nucleotides not matched to a gene: 6. The germline V gene has CDR1 DFQATT and CDR2 SNEGSKA (reference sequence). This CDR3 is built from 16 residues.

J is TRBJ1-1 and V is TRBV9, with TRBD1 as a possible D gene (5 bases). Germline assignment: CDR1 SGDLS and CDR2 YYNGEE. This CDR3 has 14 residues. Trimming took off 0 bases at V and 5 bases at J, with 11 bases between the two ends. The CDR3 DNA follows: TGTGCCAGCAGCGTAGGCGGGGGTGTGACTGAAGCTTTCTTT. Protein sequence: CASSVGGGVTEAFF.

This clonotype turned up a few times. The chain combines TRBV4-2 with TRBJ2-5; the D call may be TRBD1 or TRBD2 (5 bases each). The CDR3 is made up of 17 amino acids. The V gene lost 1 base and the J gene lost 4 bases, with 19 bases spanning the gap. Germline CDR1 is LGHNA and CDR2 is YNFKEQ. This chain's CDR3 is CASSQGGSWAQAETQYF. CDR3 sequence (DNA): TGTGCCAGCAGCCAAGGGGGGTCCTGGGCACAGGCAGAGACCCAGTACTTC.

This clonotype was found many times. The chain uses TRBV20-1 and TRBJ1-1; TRBD1 might be the D (5 bases). The CDR3 sequence is 12 residues long. Trimming left V 5 bases short and J 2 bases short, with 9 bases between. Per the germline V gene, CDR1 is DFQATT and CDR2 is SNEGSKA (reference sequence). The CDR3: CSAPGPNTEAFF. In DNA form, the CDR3 reads TGCAGTGCTCCGGGACCCAACACTGAAGCTTTCTTT.

This clonotype occurred a few times. The chain couples TRBV7-2 to TRBJ2-7; tentative D call: TRBD2 (5 bases). This CDR3 contains 14 residues. Germline CDR1 reads SGHTA; CDR2 reads FQGNSA. The ends were cut back, 5 bases at V and 7 bases at J, with 18 bases in the middle. The CDR3: CASSPPWRVGEQYF. CDR3 DNA sequence: TGTGCCAGCAGCCCCCCATGGCGGGTAGGAGAGCAGTACTTC.

The sample holds many counts of this clonotype. The chain couples TRBV2 to TRBJ1-5, with D hard to call. Germline V gene sequence: CDR1 SNHLY, CDR2 FYNNEI. V dropped 5 bases and J dropped 0 bases, with 8 bases sitting between them. This CDR3 region has 14 residues. The CDR3 sequence: CASSTDNSNQPQHF. The CDR3, as DNA: TGTGCCAGCAGTACAGATAATAGCAATCAGCCCCAGCATTTT.

The rearrangement uses TRBV10-3 and TRBJ2-7, with D unresolved. This CDR3 is built from 12 residues. Germline-derived CDR1 and CDR2 are ENHRY and SYGVKD. The ends were cut back, 11 bases at V and 4 bases at J, with 15 bases in the middle. CDR3 loop: CASSRAAYEQYF. In DNA form, the CDR3 reads TGTGCCTCGAGTCGGGCAGCTTACGAGCAGTACTTC.

This clonotype was seen many times. The V and J genes are TRBV7-9 and TRBJ2-7; D gene ambiguous. This CDR3 has 9 residues. V lost 3 bases, J lost 10 bases, and 4 bases lay in between. Per germline, CDR1 SEHNR and CDR2 FQNEAQ (reference sequence). In DNA, the CDR3 is TGTGCCAGCAGCTTTAAACAGTACTTC. Its translation: CASSFKQYF.

This chain connects TRBV12-3 or TRBV12-4 to TRBJ2-7; no reliable D call. V lost 5 bases and J 0 bases, leaving 8 bases between the germline ends. The CDR3 sequence is 13 residues long. CDR3 in amino acids: CASSPDTSYEQYF. The CDR3 DNA sequence: TGTGCCAGCAGTCCTGACACCTCCTACGAGCAGTACTTC.

The CDR3 spells CASSTTYTNSPLHF. The CDR3 nucleotides are TGTGCCAGCAGTACTACGTATACCAATTCACCCCTCCACTTT. V is TRBV9 and J is TRBJ1-6; D is unclear. V lost 5 bases and J 7 bases, leaving 13 bases between the germline ends. Germline V lookup: CDR1 SGDLS, CDR2 YYNGEE. This CDR3 is built from 14 residues.

The V and J genes are TRBV10-2 and TRBJ2-7, with TRBD1 matching over 8 bases. Germline V gives CDR1 WSHSY, CDR2 SAAADI. The V segment lost 5 bases and the J segment 9 bases; nucleotides outside the gene matches: 6. The length of the CDR3 is 12 residues. Here the CDR3 DNA reads TGCGCCAGCAGTCTACAGGGGGTGGGGCAGTACTTC. This sequence encodes CASSLQGVGQYF.

The rearrangement joins TRBV6-1 to TRBJ1-5; D gene ambiguous. CDR1 MNHNS and CDR2 SASEGT come from the germline V gene. This CDR3 is 14 amino acids long. The V and J ends lost 6 bases and 7 bases respectively, with 16 bases between them. The CDR3 spells CASSPTAVGQPQHF. The CDR3 region has the DNA TGTGCCAGCAGCCCCACAGCCGTAGGACAGCCCCAGCATTTT.

The chain joins TRBV4-1 to TRBJ2-5, with a tentative D call TRBD2 (5 bases). V was pared by 3 bases and J by 2 bases, with 7 bases between. Germline V gene sequence: CDR1 MGHRA, CDR2 YSYEKL. CDR3 length: 13 residues. The CDR3 loop is CASSQRTQETQYF. Written as DNA, the CDR3 is TGCGCCAGCAGCCAGAGGACTCAAGAGACCCAGTACTTC.

The chain is built from TRBV27 and TRBJ2-3; 8 nucleotides agree with TRBD2. The CDR3 totals 15 residues. The trim removed 6 bases at V and 4 bases at J, leaving 9 bases unmatched. CDR1 MNHEY and CDR2 SMNVEV come from the germline V gene (reference sequence). The CDR3 protein is CASRLSGAGADTQYF. The CDR3 DNA is TGTGCCAGCAGGCTTAGCGGGGCTGGGGCAGATACGCAGTATTTT.

This clonotype was detected a few times. The chain has TRBV12-3 or TRBV12-4 and TRBJ2-1, with D tentatively TRBD1 (6 bases). V was clipped by 4 bases and J by 2 bases, with 15 bases between them. The CDR3 is 16 amino acids. CDR3: CASSSMGAKAYNEQFF. The CDR3 nucleotides are TGTGCCAGCAGTTCCATGGGGGCAAAGGCCTACAATGAGCAGTTCTTC.